This TCR beta chain was recovered during a study of metastatic and nonmetastatic thyroid tumors. On the study more broadly: The authors compared repertoires across blood and tumor or nodule tissue from malignant and benign thyroid patients. Study-wide points: In both blood and tumor samples, TCR beta diversity was reported significantly higher for malignant than benign nodules.

Per the study methods: Between-group CDR3 differences, defined by clinicopathological status, yielded a distant-metastasis classifier for papillary thyroid cancer. MiXCR was used by TCRdb to re-call the PCR reads. The V and J calls shown here were made by TCRdb, not taken from the authors' results. The sample has roughly 59,000 clones, 15% to 20% seen once. This clone has ten or more counts. Its specificity is not known. CDR3 length equals 16 residues. Germline CDR1 reads LGHDT; CDR2 reads YNNKEL (reference sequence). V shed 2 bases and J 3 bases; nucleotides not matched to a gene: 10. All patients were untreated before thyroid surgery.

The sequenced material came from blood. This TCR was recovered from a male donor with papillary thyroid cancer or a benign thyroid nodule (not recorded which). Some clones in this sample may be carry-over from other donors' samples. The V call is TRBV3-1, the J call TRBJ2-7, with 7 bases fitting TRBD1. CDR3 loop: CASSQRPLGQSYEQYV. The CDR3 DNA follows: TGTGCCAGCAGCCAAAGACCACTGGGACAGAGCTACGAGCAGTACGTC.